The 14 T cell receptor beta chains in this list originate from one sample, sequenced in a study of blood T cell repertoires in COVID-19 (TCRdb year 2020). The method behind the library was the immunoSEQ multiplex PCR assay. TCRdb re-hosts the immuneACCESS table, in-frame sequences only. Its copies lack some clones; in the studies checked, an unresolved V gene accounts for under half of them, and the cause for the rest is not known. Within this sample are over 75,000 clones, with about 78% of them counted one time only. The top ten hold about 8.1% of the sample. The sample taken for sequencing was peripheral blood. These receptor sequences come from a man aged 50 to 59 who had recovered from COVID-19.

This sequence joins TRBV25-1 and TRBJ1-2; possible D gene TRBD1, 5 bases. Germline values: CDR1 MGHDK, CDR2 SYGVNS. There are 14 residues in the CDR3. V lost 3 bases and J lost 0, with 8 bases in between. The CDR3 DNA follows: TGTGCCAGCAGTGAGGGGCAGACTAACTATGGCTACACCTTC. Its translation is CASSEGQTNYGYTF.

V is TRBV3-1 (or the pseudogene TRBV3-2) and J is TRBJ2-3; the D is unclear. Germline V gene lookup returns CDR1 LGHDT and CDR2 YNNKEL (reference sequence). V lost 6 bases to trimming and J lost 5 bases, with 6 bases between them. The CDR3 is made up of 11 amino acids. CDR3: CASSHRDTQYF. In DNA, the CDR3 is TGTGCCAGCAGTCACAGAGATACGCAGTATTTT.

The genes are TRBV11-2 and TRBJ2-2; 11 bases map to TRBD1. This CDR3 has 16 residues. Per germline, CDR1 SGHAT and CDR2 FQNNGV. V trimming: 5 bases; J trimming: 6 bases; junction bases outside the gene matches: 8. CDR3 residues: CASSDLDRGQSGELFF. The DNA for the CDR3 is TGTGCCAGCAGCGACCTGGACAGGGGGCAATCCGGGGAGCTGTTTTTT.

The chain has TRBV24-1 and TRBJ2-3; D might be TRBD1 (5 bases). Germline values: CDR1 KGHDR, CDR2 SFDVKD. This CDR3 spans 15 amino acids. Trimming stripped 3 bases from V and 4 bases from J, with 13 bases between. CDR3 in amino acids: CATSDQGAVPDTQYF. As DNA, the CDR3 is TGTGCCACCAGTGATCAAGGGGCTGTCCCAGATACGCAGTATTTT.

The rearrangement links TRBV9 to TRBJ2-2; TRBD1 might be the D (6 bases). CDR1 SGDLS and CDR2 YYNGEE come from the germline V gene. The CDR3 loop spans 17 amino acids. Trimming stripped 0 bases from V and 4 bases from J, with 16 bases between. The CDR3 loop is CASSVAPPGAGTGELFF. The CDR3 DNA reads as TGTGCCAGCAGCGTAGCTCCCCCAGGGGCGGGCACCGGGGAGCTGTTTTTT.

In DNA form, the CDR3 reads TGTGCCAGCAGCTATTACGAGACAGGTTTCCCTGAAGCTTTCTTT. Protein: CASSYYETGFPEAFF. The chain is built from TRBV7-9 and TRBJ1-1, with a weak D call TRBD1 (6 bases). This CDR3 is 15 amino acids long. The germline V and J ends were trimmed by 4 bases and 6 bases, with 18 bases remaining between them. Germline lookup yields CDR1 SEHNR and CDR2 FQNEAQ (reference sequence).

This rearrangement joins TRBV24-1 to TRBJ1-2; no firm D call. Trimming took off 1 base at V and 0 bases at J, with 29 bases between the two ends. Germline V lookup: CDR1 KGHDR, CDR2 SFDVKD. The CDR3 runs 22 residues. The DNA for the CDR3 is TGTGCCACCAGTGATTTAAAGGCAGCGGTTGGCAGAAGAGGAGGGACTAACTATGGCTACACCTTC. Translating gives CATSDLKAAVGRRGGTNYGYTF.

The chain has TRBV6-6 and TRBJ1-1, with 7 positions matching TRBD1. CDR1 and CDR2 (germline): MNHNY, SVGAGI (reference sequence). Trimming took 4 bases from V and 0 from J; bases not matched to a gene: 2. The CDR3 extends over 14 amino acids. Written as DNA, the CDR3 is TGTGCCAGCAGTTTGGGACAGATGAACACTGAAGCTTTCTTT. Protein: CASSLGQMNTEAFF.

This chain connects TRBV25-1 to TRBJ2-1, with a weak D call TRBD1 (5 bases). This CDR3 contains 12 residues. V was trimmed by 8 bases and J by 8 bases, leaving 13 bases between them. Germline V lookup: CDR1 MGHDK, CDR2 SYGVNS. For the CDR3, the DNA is TGTGCCAGCTCCCCCAGGGAATATGAGCAGTTCTTC. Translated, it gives CASSPREYEQFF.

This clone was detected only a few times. The CDR3 loop reads CASSVPAPPGAQHF. The DNA of the CDR3 is TGTGCCAGCAGTGTGCCAGCCCCACCCGGGGCCCAGCATTTT. The chain couples TRBV2 to TRBJ1-5; D is uncertain. This CDR3 region has 14 residues. Germline values: CDR1 SNHLY, CDR2 FYNNEI. Trimming shortened V by 4 bases and J by 11 bases, and 18 bases separated the two germline ends.

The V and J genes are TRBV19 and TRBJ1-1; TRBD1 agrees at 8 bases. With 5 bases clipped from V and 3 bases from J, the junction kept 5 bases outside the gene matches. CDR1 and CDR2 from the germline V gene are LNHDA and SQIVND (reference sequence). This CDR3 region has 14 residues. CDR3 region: CASSARGRDTEAFF. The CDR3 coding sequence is TGTGCCAGTAGTGCCAGGGGGCGCGACACTGAAGCTTTCTTT.

This chain's CDR3 is CASSFGQVLKNIQYF. As DNA, the CDR3 is TGTGCCAGCAGCTTTGGACAGGTCCTTAAAAACATTCAGTACTTC. The chain has TRBV5-8 and TRBJ2-4, with 7 bases matching TRBD1. V gave up 2 bases and J gave up 4 bases; unmatched junction bases: 6. CDR1 is SGHTS and CDR2 is YDEGEE in the germline V gene. The CDR3 is 15 amino acids.

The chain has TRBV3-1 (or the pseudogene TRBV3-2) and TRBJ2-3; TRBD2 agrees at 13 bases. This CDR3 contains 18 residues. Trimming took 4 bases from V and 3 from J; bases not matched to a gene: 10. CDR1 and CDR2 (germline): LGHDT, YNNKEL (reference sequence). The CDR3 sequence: CASSRGARLAGGTDTQYF. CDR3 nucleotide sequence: TGTGCCAGCAGCCGGGGAGCAAGACTAGCGGGGGGAACAGATACGCAGTATTTT.

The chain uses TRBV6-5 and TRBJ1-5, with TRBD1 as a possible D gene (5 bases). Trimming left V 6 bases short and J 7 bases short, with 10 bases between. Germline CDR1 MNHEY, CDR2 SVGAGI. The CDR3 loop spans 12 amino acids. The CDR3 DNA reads TGTGCCAGCAGATCAGGGTTACAGCCCCAGCATTTT. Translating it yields CASRSGLQPQHF.